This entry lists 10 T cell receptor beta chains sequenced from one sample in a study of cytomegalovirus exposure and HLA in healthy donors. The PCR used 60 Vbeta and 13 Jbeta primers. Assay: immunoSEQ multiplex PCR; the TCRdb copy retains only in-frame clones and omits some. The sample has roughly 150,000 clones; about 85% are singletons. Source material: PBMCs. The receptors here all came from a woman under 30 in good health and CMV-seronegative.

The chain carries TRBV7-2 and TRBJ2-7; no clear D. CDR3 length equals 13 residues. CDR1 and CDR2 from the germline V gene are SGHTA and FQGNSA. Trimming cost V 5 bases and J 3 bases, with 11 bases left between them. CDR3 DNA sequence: TGTGCCAGCAGCCCACGGTCTCGCTACGAGCAGTACTTC. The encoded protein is CASSPRSRYEQYF.

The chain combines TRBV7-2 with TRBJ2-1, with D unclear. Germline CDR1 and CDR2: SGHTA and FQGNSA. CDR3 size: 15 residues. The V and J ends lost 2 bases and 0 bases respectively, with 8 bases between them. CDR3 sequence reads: CASSLFPVSYNEQFF. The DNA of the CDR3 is TGTGCCAGCAGCTTATTCCCGGTCTCCTACAATGAGCAGTTCTTC.

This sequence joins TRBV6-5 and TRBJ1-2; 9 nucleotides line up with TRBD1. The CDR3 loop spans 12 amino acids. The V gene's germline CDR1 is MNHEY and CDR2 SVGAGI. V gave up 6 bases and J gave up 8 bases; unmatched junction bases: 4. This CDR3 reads CASSRDREGYTF. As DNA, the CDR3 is TGTGCCAGCAGCAGGGACAGGGAAGGCTACACCTTC.

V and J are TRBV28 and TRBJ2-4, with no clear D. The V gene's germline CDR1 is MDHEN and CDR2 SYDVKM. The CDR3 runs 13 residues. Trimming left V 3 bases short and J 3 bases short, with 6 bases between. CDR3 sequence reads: CASSLYYKNIQYF. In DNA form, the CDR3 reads TGTGCCAGCAGTTTGTACTACAAAAACATTCAGTACTTC.

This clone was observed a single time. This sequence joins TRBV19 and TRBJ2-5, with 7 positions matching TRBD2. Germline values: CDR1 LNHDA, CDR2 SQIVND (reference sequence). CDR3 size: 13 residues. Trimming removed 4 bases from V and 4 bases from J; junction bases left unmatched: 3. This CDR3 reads CASSTTSLETQYF. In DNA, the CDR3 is TGTGCCAGTAGTACGACTAGCCTAGAGACCCAGTACTTC.

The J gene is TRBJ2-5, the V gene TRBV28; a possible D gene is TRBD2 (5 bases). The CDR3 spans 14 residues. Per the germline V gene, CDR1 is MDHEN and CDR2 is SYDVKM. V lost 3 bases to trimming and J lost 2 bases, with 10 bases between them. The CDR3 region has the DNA TGTGCCAGCAGTTTGAGAGGGCCGCAAGAGACCCAGTACTTC. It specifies CASSLRGPQETQYF.

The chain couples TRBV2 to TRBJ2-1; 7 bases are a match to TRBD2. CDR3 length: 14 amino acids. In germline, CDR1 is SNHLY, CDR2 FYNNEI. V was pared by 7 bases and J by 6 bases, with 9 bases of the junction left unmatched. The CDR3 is CASNGSGFGNEQFF. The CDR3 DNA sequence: TGTGCCAGCAATGGTAGCGGGTTCGGCAATGAGCAGTTCTTC.

This CDR3 reads CASTKGAFSNQPQHF. The CDR3 region has the DNA TGTGCCAGCACTAAGGGGGCCTTTAGCAATCAGCCCCAGCATTTT. The chain carries TRBV6-6 and TRBJ1-5; TRBD1 matches 7 bases. Germline V gene sequence: CDR1 MNHNY, CDR2 SVGAGI (reference sequence). The CDR3 is 15 amino acids. With V trimmed by 7 bases and J by 0 bases, 6 bases remained unmatched.

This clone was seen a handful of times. CDR3 protein: CASRSGTVDVANQPQHF. CDR3 sequence (DNA): TGTGCCAGCAGGTCCGGGACAGTGGACGTGGCTAATCAGCCCCAGCATTTT. The gene calls are TRBV28 and TRBJ1-5, with 7 nucleotides matching TRBD1. This CDR3 has 17 amino acids. Germline lookup yields CDR1 MDHEN and CDR2 SYDVKM. The junction had 15 bases not matched to a gene; V was cut back by 6 bases and J by 4 bases.

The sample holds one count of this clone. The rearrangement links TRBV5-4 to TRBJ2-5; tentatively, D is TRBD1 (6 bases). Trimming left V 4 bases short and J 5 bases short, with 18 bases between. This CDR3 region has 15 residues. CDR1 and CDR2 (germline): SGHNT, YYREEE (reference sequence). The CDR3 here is CASSLDSYSTETQYF. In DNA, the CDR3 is TGTGCCAGCAGCCTGGACAGTTATTCCACCGAGACCCAGTACTTC.